The 27 T cell receptor beta chains reported below all come from one sample, sequenced in a study of blood T cell repertoires in COVID-19. Here immunoSEQ multiplex PCR was the method, and the copy in TCRdb shows in-frame clones only, minus some. In the table there are 160,000 or so clones, about four fifths of which are singletons. Sequencing used peripheral blood. These receptors came from an older woman with COVID-19, enrolled during active disease.

V usage is TRBV11-2 and J usage is TRBJ2-5; 14 bases fit TRBD2. Germline V gene sequence: CDR1 SGHAT, CDR2 FQNNGV. This CDR3 comprises 16 residues. Germline trimming cut 3 bases from V and 5 bases from J; bases unmatched to any gene: 5. The DNA for the CDR3 is TGTGCCAGCAGCTTCGGCGGGACTAGCGGGAGTGAGACCCAGTACTTC. Its translation is CASSFGGTSGSETQYF.

This chain joins TRBV7-6 and TRBJ1-2; weak D call: TRBD1 (5 bases). CDR1 and CDR2 from the germline V gene are SGHVS and FNYEAQ. The CDR3 spans 15 residues. The V gene lost 5 bases and the J gene lost 8 bases, with 21 bases spanning the gap. CDR3 sequence reads: CASSPGRGGSFGYTF. The DNA of the CDR3 is TGTGCCAGCAGCCCGGGACGGGGGGGGAGTTTCGGCTACACCTTC.

The CDR3 DNA sequence: TGTGCCAGCAGCTTAGGGGACAGGGGTTATGGCTACACCTTC. Amino acids: CASSLGDRGYGYTF. The chain combines TRBV7-8 with TRBJ1-2; 10 nucleotides line up with TRBD1. CDR1 and CDR2 from the germline V gene are SGHVS and FQNEAQ. CDR3 size: 14 residues. Trimming removed 1 base from V and 5 bases from J; junction bases left unmatched: 1.

The V call is TRBV27, the J call TRBJ2-7; 10 nucleotides agree with TRBD2. From germline, CDR1 is MNHEY and CDR2 SMNVEV (reference sequence). The junction had 6 bases not matched to a gene; V was cut back by 9 bases and J by 4 bases. This CDR3 has 13 amino acids. CDR3 coding DNA: TGTGCCAGTAGGACTAGCGGAGCTTACGAGCAGTACTTC. Translation gives CASRTSGAYEQYF.

The chain uses TRBV28 and TRBJ1-5; 8 nucleotides align to TRBD1. V was pared by 6 bases and J by 4 bases, with 8 bases of the junction left unmatched. The CDR3 is made up of 15 amino acids. Germline CDR1 MDHEN, CDR2 SYDVKM. DNA of the CDR3: TGTGCCAGCAGCCTCGACAGGGGAGTGAATCAGCCCCAGCATTTT. The encoded protein is CASSLDRGVNQPQHF.

The rearrangement links TRBV19 to TRBJ2-7, with 8 bases lining up with TRBD2. J gave up 3 bases and V 6 bases, and 7 bases lay outside the gene matches. Germline lookup yields CDR1 LNHDA and CDR2 SQIVND (reference sequence). The CDR3 extends over 14 amino acids. CDR3 nucleotide sequence: TGTGCCAGTAGGGCCGGGACTAGTCGCTACGAGCAGTACTTC. This gives the protein CASRAGTSRYEQYF. Using reference TRBV19 and TRBJ2-7 for the parts outside the CDR3, the full variable domain is DGGITQSPKYLFRKEGQNVTLSCEQNLNHDAMYWYRQDPGQGLRLIYYSQIVNDFQKGDIAEGYSVSREKKESFPLTVTSAQKNPTAFYLCASRAGTSRYEQYFGPGTRLTVT.

V is TRBV9 and J is TRBJ1-1, with D tentatively TRBD1 (6 bases). The V gene lost 4 bases and the J gene lost 7 bases, with 23 bases spanning the gap. In germline, CDR1 is SGDLS, CDR2 YYNGEE. This CDR3 spans 16 amino acids. The CDR3 DNA follows: TGTGCCAGCAGCCCCGGGGCCGAAAGCTCGACAGGTGAAGCTTTCTTT. This codes for CASSPGAESSTGEAFF.

This clone was picked up one time. The chain recombines TRBV19 with TRBJ2-4; no definite D call. The CDR3 has 15 amino acids. From germline, CDR1 is LNHDA and CDR2 SQIVND (reference sequence). Between the trimmed V and J ends, which lost 3 bases and 7 bases, there was a span of 16 bases. CDR3 nucleotides: TGTGCCAGTAGTATGAAAACAGACCCAGTGAACATTCAGTACTTC. Its translation is CASSMKTDPVNIQYF.

This clone was recorded a few times. The chain has TRBV9 and TRBJ1-6; D unclear. The germline V and J ends were trimmed by 5 bases and 8 bases, with 17 bases remaining between them. CDR1 is SGDLS and CDR2 is YYNGEE in the germline V gene. This CDR3 is 15 amino acids long. As DNA, the CDR3 is TGTGCCAGCAGAGCTACACGGGAGGCGCATTCACCCCTCCACTTT. Amino acids: CASRATREAHSPLHF.

V and J are TRBV20-1 and TRBJ2-3; a weak D match, TRBD2 (5 bases). The CDR3 consists of 11 residues. V was shortened by 2 bases and J by 6 bases, with 6 bases between the two germline ends. The germline V gene has CDR1 DFQATT and CDR2 SNEGSKA (reference sequence). DNA for the CDR3: TGCAGTGCTAGAACGGGGGATACGCAGTATTTT. Its translation: CSARTGDTQYF.

CDR3 DNA: TGTGCCAGTAGTATAAGCGGGCTAGCGGGAGGGCCGAATGAGCAGTTCTTC. Translation gives CASSISGLAGGPNEQFF. This chain joins TRBV19 and TRBJ2-1; 12 nucleotides align to TRBD2. This CDR3 has 17 amino acids. CDR1 is LNHDA, CDR2 SQIVND, per germline (reference sequence). V shed 2 bases, J shed 7 bases, and the junction held 9 bases outside the gene matches.

The chain links TRBV4-3 to TRBJ1-4; D possibly corresponds to TRBD1 (5 bases). From germline, CDR1 is LGHNA and CDR2 YSLEER. The CDR3 is made up of 15 amino acids. The V end was cut by 3 bases, the J end by 0 bases, with 8 bases between. The CDR3: CASSQKGTTNEKLFF. CDR3 sequence (DNA): TGCGCCAGCAGCCAGAAGGGGACAACTAATGAAAAACTGTTTTTT.

This rearrangement joins TRBV3-1 (or the pseudogene TRBV3-2) to TRBJ2-2; a possible D gene is TRBD1 (6 bases). The CDR3 contains 15 residues. Germline CDR1 and CDR2: LGHDT and YNNKEL (reference sequence). V dropped 4 bases and J dropped 2 bases, with 11 bases sitting between them. CDR3 sequence reads: CASSRDRSNTGELFF. DNA for the CDR3: TGTGCCAGCAGCCGAGACAGGTCCAACACCGGGGAGCTGTTTTTT.

This clone has just one count. V is TRBV6-1 and J is TRBJ2-4; a weak D match, TRBD2 (6 bases). Trimming left V 4 bases short and J 7 bases short, with 20 bases between. CDR3 length equals 16 residues. The germline V gene encodes CDR1 MNHNS and CDR2 SASEGT. The CDR3: CASSALEYGGMNIQYF. The CDR3 region has the DNA TGTGCCAGCAGTGCTCTCGAGTACGGCGGGATGAACATTCAGTACTTC.

This clone appeared many times. This chain uses TRBV4-3 with TRBJ2-7, with 7 bases aligning to TRBD2. The V gene end was trimmed by 0 bases and the J gene end by 5 bases; junction bases not matched to a gene: 28. The CDR3 is 22 residues long. Looked up from germline, CDR1 is LGHNA and CDR2 is YSLEER. The CDR3 DNA reads as TGCGCCAGCAGCCAAGATTCGAGGCTATCCAGGACCTGGGGGGGAATTAGGGACGAGCAGTACTTC. Amino acid sequence: CASSQDSRLSRTWGGIRDEQYF.

The rearrangement links TRBV30 to TRBJ1-5; D possibly corresponds to TRBD1 (5 bases). CDR3 length: 16 residues. Trimming stripped 0 bases from V and 2 bases from J, with 14 bases between. Germline CDR1 GTSNPN, CDR2 SVGIG (reference sequence). The CDR3 sequence is CAWSVPGMKGNQPQHF. The CDR3 nucleotides are TGTGCCTGGAGTGTACCAGGGATGAAAGGCAATCAGCCCCAGCATTTT.

The chain couples TRBV7-2 to TRBJ2-7; 10 bases match TRBD1. The germline CDR1 and CDR2 sequences are SGHTA and FQGNSA. V shed 5 bases and J 9 bases; nucleotides not matched to a gene: 13. The CDR3 extends over 15 amino acids. In nucleotides, the CDR3 is TGTGCCAGCAGCGCGGACGACAGGGGGCTCTTTGGGCAGTACTTC. Translating gives CASSADDRGLFGQYF.

The chain recombines TRBV15 with TRBJ2-5; perhaps TRBD1 as D (5 bases). The CDR3 consists of 15 residues. Germline assignment: CDR1 LNHNV and CDR2 YYDKDF (reference sequence). Trimming shortened V by 2 bases and J by 4 bases, and 14 bases separated the two germline ends. For the CDR3, the DNA is TGTGCCACCAGCAGACCAGACAGCCGGCGAGAGACCCAGTACTTC. Translating it yields CATSRPDSRRETQYF.

The rearrangement links TRBV10-2 to TRBJ1-1, with 8 positions matching TRBD1. This CDR3 contains 14 residues. CDR1 is WSHSY, CDR2 SAAADI, per germline. Germline trimming cut 3 bases from V and 3 bases from J; bases unmatched to any gene: 3. CDR3 DNA sequence: TGCGCCAGCAGTGACAGGGGGCAGCACACTGAAGCTTTCTTT. Its translation: CASSDRGQHTEAFF.

The rearrangement joins TRBV9 to TRBJ2-7; 8 nucleotides line up with TRBD1. Germline CDR1 is SGDLS and CDR2 is YYNGEE. The CDR3 runs 14 residues. The trim removed 0 bases at V and 2 bases at J, leaving 1 base unmatched. The CDR3 DNA sequence: TGTGCCAGCAGCGTAGGGACAGGGACCTACGAGCAGTACTTC. It encodes CASSVGTGTYEQYF.

V is TRBV9 and J is TRBJ2-3, with 12 bases matching TRBD1. Germline CDR1 and CDR2: SGDLS and YYNGEE. After removal of 3 bases from V and 6 bases from J, the junction contained 11 bases not matched to a gene. The CDR3 has 17 amino acids. This CDR3 is CASSGGLGQGALDTQYF. DNA for the CDR3: TGTGCCAGCAGCGGCGGGTTGGGACAGGGGGCACTGGATACGCAGTATTTT.

This clone occurred a few times. V gene TRBV29-1 combines with J gene TRBJ2-7; TRBD1 might be the D (6 bases). CDR3 length: 12 amino acids. V lost 4 bases, J lost 5 bases, and 12 bases lay in between. Germline-derived CDR1 and CDR2 are SQVTM and ANQGSEA. The DNA of the CDR3 is TGCAGCGTTGGGAACAGGGACGACGAGCAGTACTTC. Protein: CSVGNRDDEQYF.

The chain is built from TRBV2 and TRBJ2-3; D might be TRBD2 (6 bases). Trimming cost V 5 bases and J 8 bases, with 17 bases left between them. This CDR3 is built from 14 residues. CDR1 is SNHLY and CDR2 is FYNNEI in the germline V gene. The CDR3 nucleotides are TGTGCCAGCAGTTTGGGCGGGGCGCAGGTTACGCAGTATTTT. It encodes CASSLGGAQVTQYF.

V usage is TRBV27 and J usage is TRBJ2-1; TRBD2 matches 11 bases. Germline V gives CDR1 MNHEY, CDR2 SMNVEV (reference sequence). CDR3 length: 15 amino acids. V trimming: 2 bases; J trimming: 7 bases; junction bases outside the gene matches: 4. The CDR3 loop is CASSLVAGGGNEQFF. The CDR3 bases are TGTGCCAGCAGTTTAGTAGCGGGAGGGGGGAATGAGCAGTTCTTC.

The genes are TRBV28 and TRBJ2-1; TRBD2 agrees at 12 bases. The trim removed 6 bases at V and 6 bases at J, leaving 9 bases unmatched. The length of the CDR3 is 16 residues. Germline loops: CDR1 MDHEN, CDR2 SYDVKM. CDR3 in amino acids: CASRGSSSGRANEQFF. The DNA of the CDR3 is TGTGCCAGCAGAGGCAGCTCTAGCGGGAGGGCCAATGAGCAGTTCTTC.

The chain carries TRBV6-5 and TRBJ1-5; TRBD1 aligns across 11 bases. The CDR3 runs to 15 residues. Germline V gene lookup returns CDR1 MNHEY and CDR2 SVGAGI. Unmatched junction bases numbered 6, after V lost 6 bases and J lost 5 bases. The CDR3 nucleotides read TGTGCCAGCAGCTGGGACAGGGGGGCTGATCAGCCCCAGCATTTT. This gives the protein CASSWDRGADQPQHF.

The gene calls are TRBV12-3 or TRBV12-4 and TRBJ2-3, with a tentative D call TRBD2 (5 bases). V was cut by 4 bases and J by 4 bases, with 6 bases left in between. The CDR3 runs 12 residues. CDR3 sequence: CASSSSSDTQYF. Written as DNA, the CDR3 is TGTGCCAGCAGTTCTAGCTCAGATACGCAGTATTTT.